Below are 25 T cell receptor beta chains sequenced from a single sample in a study of cytomegalovirus exposure and HLA in healthy donors. PCR employed 60 Vbeta and 13 Jbeta primers. Only in-frame clones appear in the TCRdb table, and some are missing; sequencing was by immunoSEQ multiplex PCR. The profile shows roughly 120,000 clones, 60% to 85% of them singletons. Sequenced: PBMCs. The receptor source for this set is a woman under 40 in good health and CMV-seronegative.

The chain couples TRBV28 to TRBJ2-2; TRBD1 agrees at 8 bases. From germline, CDR1 is MDHEN and CDR2 SYDVKM. With 7 bases clipped from V and 2 bases from J, the junction kept 6 bases outside the gene matches. The CDR3 has 15 residues. CDR3 in amino acids: CASKEGQENTGELFF. For the CDR3, the DNA is TGTGCCAGCAAGGAGGGACAGGAAAACACCGGGGAGCTGTTTTTT.

Only one count was recorded for this clone. This sequence joins TRBV5-4 and TRBJ1-2; 7 bases are shared with TRBD1. Looked up from germline, CDR1 is SGHNT and CDR2 is YYREEE (reference sequence). CDR3 size: 12 residues. V lost 3 bases to trimming and J lost 7 bases; unmatched junction nucleotides: 3. The CDR3 is CASSSTGFGYTF. CDR3 sequence (DNA): TGTGCCAGCAGCTCGACAGGGTTTGGCTACACCTTC.

CDR3 loop: CASREAVSSYNEQFF. The CDR3, as DNA: TGTGCCAGCAGAGAGGCCGTGAGCTCCTACAATGAGCAGTTCTTC. The V gene is TRBV6-1, the J gene TRBJ2-1; D not resolved. Germline assignment: CDR1 MNHNS and CDR2 SASEGT. The V end lost 6 bases, the J end lost 0 bases, and 12 bases lay between the germline ends. This CDR3 has 15 amino acids.

Only one count was recorded for this clone. V and J are TRBV19 and TRBJ1-1; D uncertain. V was pared by 6 bases and J by 4 bases, with 15 bases between. The CDR3 loop spans 14 amino acids. Germline CDR1 and CDR2: LNHDA and SQIVND (reference sequence). The DNA of the CDR3 is TGTGCCAGTAGGGAAGTGGGAGGTATCACTGAAGCTTTCTTT. Its protein is CASREVGGITEAFF.

The chain uses TRBV4-1 and TRBJ2-7, with 7 bases that match TRBD1. V lost 3 bases to trimming and J lost 3 bases; unmatched junction nucleotides: 8. The CDR3 loop spans 15 amino acids. CDR1 and CDR2 (germline): MGHRA, YSYEKL. The CDR3 DNA reads TGCGCCAGCAGCCAGGGCACAGGGGTTGGCTACGAGCAGTACTTC. This encodes CASSQGTGVGYEQYF.

The chain combines TRBV4-3 with TRBJ2-6; the D is unclear. V lost 0 bases, J lost 2 bases, and 2 bases lay in between. Germline V gives CDR1 LGHNA, CDR2 YSLEER. The CDR3 loop spans 14 amino acids. In DNA form, the CDR3 reads TGCGCCAGCAGCCAAGACACTGGGGCCAACGTCCTGACTTTC. Protein: CASSQDTGANVLTF.

The genes are TRBV7-6 and TRBJ2-5; tentative D call: TRBD1 (6 bases). The V gene lost 3 bases and the J gene lost 3 bases, with 14 bases spanning the gap. The CDR3 consists of 15 residues. Germline lookup yields CDR1 SGHVS and CDR2 FNYEAQ. The CDR3, as DNA: TGTGCCAGCAGCTTTATAAGCAACAGGGAAGAGACCCAGTACTTC. Translated, it gives CASSFISNREETQYF.

This rearrangement joins TRBV15 to TRBJ2-7; D is possibly TRBD2 (5 bases). This CDR3 is built from 15 residues. CDR1 is LNHNV, CDR2 YYDKDF, per germline (reference sequence). Trimming removed 0 bases at V and 1 base at J, with 10 bases between. DNA for the CDR3: TGTGCCACCAGCAGAGAACCAGCGGCATCCTACGAGCAGTACTTC. Translating gives CATSREPAASYEQYF.

The J gene is TRBJ1-1, the V gene TRBV7-9, with TRBD1 matching 7 bases. The CDR3 sequence is 16 residues long. Germline-derived CDR1 and CDR2 are SEHNR and FQNEAQ (reference sequence). Losses at the gene ends were 3 bases for V and 2 bases for J; bases not matched to a gene: 9. Here the CDR3 reads CASSLTPGGRNTEAFF. The CDR3 region has the DNA TGTGCCAGCAGCTTGACTCCAGGGGGTCGAAACACTGAAGCTTTCTTT. Using reference TRBV7-9 and TRBJ1-1 for the parts outside the CDR3, the full variable domain is DTGVSQNPRHKITKRGQNVTFRCDPISEHNRLYWYRQTLGQGPEFLTYFQNEAQLEKSRLLSDRFSAERPKGSFSTLEIQRTEQGDSAMYLCASSLTPGGRNTEAFFGQGTRLTVV.

V is TRBV19 and J is TRBJ1-5, with no clear D. V lost 9 bases and J 2 bases, leaving 8 bases between the germline ends. CDR3 length: 12 amino acids. Germline loops: CDR1 LNHDA, CDR2 SQIVND (reference sequence). CDR3 amino acids: CASLGGNQPQHF. DNA of the CDR3: TGTGCCAGCCTCGGGGGCAATCAGCCCCAGCATTTT.

The V call is TRBV10-3, the J call TRBJ2-7, with D maybe TRBD2 (5 bases). CDR3 length: 13 residues. Germline-derived CDR1 and CDR2 are ENHRY and SYGVKD. Trimming took off 2 bases at V and 7 bases at J, with 12 bases between the two ends. The CDR3 bases are TGTGCCATCAGTGAGGAGGGTAGGTGGGAGCAGTACTTC. Amino acids: CAISEEGRWEQYF.

The CDR3 DNA sequence: TGCGCCAGCAGCCAAGATAGGGGACTTGCCTACAATGAGCAGTTCTTC. The encoded protein is CASSQDRGLAYNEQFF. The chain joins TRBV4-3 to TRBJ2-1, with D possibly being TRBD2 (6 bases). CDR1 and CDR2 from the germline V gene are LGHNA and YSLEER. V lost 0 bases and J lost 2, with 11 bases in between. This CDR3 spans 16 amino acids.

This clone has more than one count but fewer than ten. The J gene is TRBJ1-6, the V gene TRBV6-4; 7 bases line up with TRBD1. Germline CDR1 and CDR2: MRHNA and SNTAGT. With V trimmed by 0 bases and J by 10 bases, 6 bases remained unmatched. There are 15 residues in the CDR3. DNA for the CDR3: TGTGCCAGCAGTGACTCGACAGGGATAGGGTCACCCCTCCACTTT. It encodes CASSDSTGIGSPLHF.

This clone was found once. The V gene is TRBV6-5, the J gene TRBJ1-3; D gene uncertain. Trimming removed 9 bases from V and 0 bases from J, with 6 bases in between. CDR3 length equals 12 residues. Per the germline V gene, CDR1 is MNHEY and CDR2 is SVGAGI. This CDR3 reads CASLSSGNTIYF. CDR3 in DNA: TGTGCCAGTCTGAGCTCTGGAAACACCATATATTTT.

The chain carries TRBV4-3 and TRBJ2-1; 15 nucleotides line up with TRBD2. V was clipped by 4 bases and J by 6 bases; unmatched bases: 1. This CDR3 is 15 amino acids long. The V gene's germline CDR1 is LGHNA and CDR2 YSLEER. CDR3 sequence reads: CASSRTSGGVNEQFF. CDR3 sequence (DNA): TGCGCCAGCAGCCGGACTAGCGGGGGGGTCAATGAGCAGTTCTTC.

This chain links TRBV30 with TRBJ1-6; D is unclear. The germline gives CDR1 GTSNPN, CDR2 SVGIG (reference sequence). V was trimmed by 3 bases and J by 0 bases, leaving 6 bases between them. The CDR3 has 14 amino acids. CDR3: CAWSWSSYNSPLHF. DNA for the CDR3: TGTGCCTGGAGCTGGAGCTCCTATAATTCACCCCTCCACTTT.

The chain links TRBV30 to TRBJ2-7, with D perhaps matching TRBD2 (5 bases). CDR1 and CDR2 from the germline V gene are GTSNPN and SVGIG (reference sequence). With 0 bases removed from V and 0 bases from J, the gap between germline ends came to 15 bases. The length of the CDR3 is 16 residues. The CDR3 reads CAWSVIPRGSSYEQYF. CDR3 DNA sequence: TGTGCCTGGAGTGTAATCCCTCGGGGAAGCTCCTACGAGCAGTACTTC.

This chain uses TRBV28 with TRBJ1-2, with D possibly being TRBD1 (5 bases). Germline V lookup: CDR1 MDHEN, CDR2 SYDVKM. The CDR3 contains 16 residues. Trimming pared 4 bases from V and 2 bases from J, leaving 17 bases between. CDR3 coding DNA: TGTGCCAGCAGTTCTGCAATCGGGGGGACCAACTATGGCTACACCTTC. Amino acid sequence: CASSSAIGGTNYGYTF.

This clone was seen a single time. The chain couples TRBV30 to TRBJ2-1; 9 positions agree with TRBD2. The CDR3 has 14 residues. The ends lost 4 bases at V and 5 bases at J; junction bases unmatched: 6. The germline CDR1 and CDR2 sequences are GTSNPN and SVGIG (reference sequence). CDR3 loop: CAWIGTSLHNEQFF. The CDR3, as DNA: TGTGCCTGGATTGGGACTAGCTTACACAATGAGCAGTTCTTC. The full variable domain, in which reference TRBV30 and TRBJ2-1 provide the parts outside the CDR3, is SQTIHQWPATLVQPVGSPLSLECTVEGTSNPNLYWYRQAAGRGLQLLFYSVGIGQISSEVPQNLSASRPQDRQFILSSKKLLLSDSGFYLCAWIGTSLHNEQFFGPGTRLTVL.

This rearrangement joins TRBV28 to TRBJ2-4; TRBD1 agrees at 8 bases. V trimming: 1 base; J trimming: 9 bases; junction bases outside the gene matches: 11. This CDR3 spans 16 amino acids. Germline values: CDR1 MDHEN, CDR2 SYDVKM. The CDR3 DNA reads as TGTGCCAGCAGTTTATCGGGCGAGGGACAGGTGGGCATTCAGTACTTC. Protein product: CASSLSGEGQVGIQYF.

The rearrangement joins TRBV19 to TRBJ1-4; weak D call: TRBD1 (5 bases). V was shortened by 10 bases and J by 7 bases, with 13 bases between the two germline ends. The CDR3 is made up of 12 amino acids. CDR1 and CDR2 (germline): LNHDA, SQIVND (reference sequence). The CDR3 sequence is CATEGVGEKLFF. The CDR3 nucleotides are TGTGCCACCGAAGGGGTGGGTGAAAAACTGTTTTTT.

This chain joins TRBV11-2 and TRBJ1-3, with 8 positions matching TRBD1. CDR1 is SGHAT and CDR2 is FQNNGV in the germline V gene. The ends lost 3 bases at V and 0 bases at J; junction bases unmatched: 4. This CDR3 comprises 16 residues. DNA for the CDR3: TGTGCCAGCAGCTTGGGACAGGCGCTCTCTGGAAACACCATATATTTT. This gives the protein CASSLGQALSGNTIYF.

The chain combines TRBV25-1 with TRBJ1-2, with TRBD1 matching 7 bases. Germline lookup yields CDR1 MGHDK and CDR2 SYGVNS. Trimming removed 4 bases from V and 4 bases from J; junction bases left unmatched: 9. The CDR3 consists of 15 residues. CDR3 amino acids: CASSAFDRAGYGYTF. CDR3 bases: TGTGCCAGCAGTGCATTTGACAGGGCGGGCTATGGCTACACCTTC.

This clone was found a few times. This sequence joins TRBV7-2 and TRBJ1-1, with a possible D match to TRBD1 (5 bases). Germline CDR1 SGHTA, CDR2 FQGNSA. The V end was cut by 0 bases, the J end by 3 bases, with 11 bases between. This CDR3 contains 15 residues. CDR3 sequence reads: CASSLAAGLDTEAFF. In DNA form, the CDR3 reads TGTGCCAGCAGCTTAGCAGCAGGGCTTGACACTGAAGCTTTCTTT.

The chain recombines TRBV6-1 with TRBJ2-7; perhaps TRBD1 as D (6 bases). This CDR3 region has 13 residues. The germline V gene encodes CDR1 MNHNS and CDR2 SASEGT. Between the trimmed V and J ends, which lost 3 bases and 4 bases, there was a span of 10 bases. The CDR3 region is CASSDFQGYEQYF. DNA for the CDR3: TGTGCCAGCAGTGATTTCCAGGGGTACGAGCAGTACTTC.